The rows below give T cell receptor beta chains drawn from one sample of a study of shared clonotypes between healthy human individuals. TCRdb's copy holds only in-frame clones and misses some; the assay was immunoSEQ multiplex PCR. The table includes hundreds of thousands of clones, roughly 98% detected once. The material sequenced was naive CD8+ T cells sorted from blood. These receptors originate from a man aged 25-45 years in good health. CDR3s leave out the opening cysteine and the closing phenylalanine or tryptophan. Size values are once, few and many counts, or a class for expanded clones, and some rows have none.

V gene: TRBV27
clone size: once
J gene: TRBJ2-1
CDR3 protein: ASRATGARDNEQF

V gene: TRBV5-1
clone size: .
J gene: TRBJ1-2
CDR3 protein: ASSLGSQGGYGYT

V gene: TRBV19
clone size: once
J gene: TRBJ2-7
CDR3 protein: ASSIDAGPYEQY

V gene: TRBV9
clone size: .
J gene: TRBJ2-7
CDR3 protein: ASSVGNSGASEQY

V gene: TRBV10-1
clone size: .
J gene: TRBJ2-2
CDR3 protein: ASSVSSPGELF

V gene: TRBV10-3
clone size: .
J gene: TRBJ2-7
CDR3 protein: AISEWGAGIYEQY

V gene: TRBV13
clone size: .
J gene: TRBJ2-2
CDR3 protein: ASSPTGTVYTGELF

V gene: TRBV6-5
clone size: .
J gene: TRBJ2-2
CDR3 protein: ASSRHNTGELF

V gene: TRBV5-1
clone size: .
J gene: TRBJ2-1
CDR3 protein: ASSWPGGASVGLYNEQF

V gene: TRBV7-6
clone size: .
J gene: TRBJ2-7
CDR3 protein: ASSRVLGGAEQY

V gene: TRBV9
clone size: .
J gene: TRBJ2-1
CDR3 protein: ASSGVAGVYNEQF

V gene: TRBV14
clone size: .
J gene: TRBJ2-3
CDR3 protein: ASSQGRPEITDTQY

V gene: TRBV9
clone size: .
J gene: TRBJ2-7
CDR3 protein: ASSVGGGLNYEQY

V gene: TRBV5-5
clone size: .
J gene: TRBJ2-7
CDR3 protein: ASSLRTTYEQY

V gene: TRBV27
clone size: .
J gene: TRBJ2-7
CDR3 protein: ASSAYREVVYEQY

V gene: TRBV10-3
clone size: .
J gene: TRBJ2-5
CDR3 protein: AISEALMTRQETQY

V gene: TRBV11-3
clone size: once
J gene: TRBJ2-2
CDR3 protein: ASSGNWGNTGELF

V gene: TRBV6-5
clone size: .
J gene: TRBJ2-7
CDR3 protein: ASSSPRTAKYEQY

V gene: TRBV25-1
clone size: .
J gene: TRBJ1-3
CDR3 protein: ASRLGGRNTIY

V gene: TRBV18
clone size: once
J gene: TRBJ2-3
CDR3 protein: ASSPPPGTTRTDTQY

V gene: TRBV16
clone size: .
J gene: TRBJ2-7
CDR3 protein: ASSQLAVYEQY

V gene: TRBV21-1
clone size: .
J gene: TRBJ2-7
CDR3 protein: ASKGRLGYEQY

V gene: TRBV7-2
clone size: .
J gene: TRBJ2-4
CDR3 protein: ASSLTGSDIQY

V gene: TRBV4-3
clone size: .
J gene: TRBJ1-1
CDR3 protein: ASSQDGRIEAF

V gene: TRBV11-2
clone size: .
J gene: TRBJ2-1
CDR3 protein: ASSLAPSPSSYNEQF

V gene: TRBV7-8
clone size: .
J gene: TRBJ2-7
CDR3 protein: ASSVDRTYEQY

V gene: TRBV7-9
clone size: .
J gene: TRBJ1-1
CDR3 protein: ASSLAENTEAF

V gene: TRBV6-5
clone size: .
J gene: TRBJ2-1
CDR3 protein: ASSYGSGNEQF

V gene: TRBV2
clone size: .
J gene: TRBJ1-1
CDR3 protein: ASIARAPF

V gene: TRBV4-1
clone size: .
J gene: TRBJ2-2
CDR3 protein: ASSQVSGFGELF

V gene: TRBV5-1
clone size: .
J gene: TRBJ2-5
CDR3 protein: ASSPTDRVWETQY

V gene: TRBV4-1
clone size: .
J gene: TRBJ2-1
CDR3 protein: ASSQEAGLVNEQF

V gene: TRBV9
clone size: .
J gene: TRBJ2-1
CDR3 protein: ASSVGLVQF

V gene: TRBV11-2
clone size: .
J gene: TRBJ2-7
CDR3 protein: ASSGGTSGLYEQY

V gene: TRBV5-4
clone size: once
J gene: TRBJ2-5
CDR3 protein: ASSWDNQETQY

V gene: TRBV9
clone size: .
J gene: TRBJ2-3
CDR3 protein: ASSPEGLASTDTQY

V gene: TRBV9
clone size: .
J gene: TRBJ1-3
CDR3 protein: ASSVVSGDGNTIY

V gene: TRBV5-1
clone size: .
J gene: TRBJ1-1
CDR3 protein: ASSLYPGTTNTEAF

V gene: TRBV5-1
clone size: .
J gene: TRBJ2-7
CDR3 protein: ASSSEFSYEQY

V gene: TRBV7-9
clone size: once
J gene: TRBJ2-7
CDR3 protein: ASSSRGMDPEQY

V gene: TRBV5-8
clone size: .
J gene: TRBJ2-7
CDR3 protein: ASNLGQAEQY